Listed below are T cell receptor beta chains from one sample, sequenced in a study of post-analysis software for immune sequencing data. A single record per CDR3 protein comes from TCRdb applying MiXCR to the PCR reads. This table has 550,000 to 700,000 distinct CDR3 sequences, about 44% appearing once. Sequences were obtained from blood. These receptors were obtained from a girl under 18 with multiple sclerosis. Both conserved end residues are trimmed from each CDR3. Size values are once, few and many counts, or a class for expanded clones, and some rows have none.

>TRBJ1-4|few|12|TRBV7-9
ASSWMGTNEKLF
>TRBJ2-5|few|14|TRBV7-9
ASSSPPDRAQETQY
>TRBJ2-7|NA|15|TRBV12-3/TRBV12-4
ASSLGGSASGPWEQY
>TRBJ2-1|NA|12|TRBV29-1
SVDMPSGYNEQF
>TRBJ2-1|NA|15|TRBV4-1
ASSQGLAGGLGNEQF
>TRBJ2-5|NA|13|TRBV6-1
ASSRGLAVGETQY
>TRBJ2-1|NA|15|TRBV6-1
ASSQWTSGALRNEQF
>TRBJ1-2|once|13|TRBV7-2
ASSPLRTGGSGYT
>TRBJ2-1|few|13|TRBV10-3
AISEGQGPYNEQF
>TRBJ1-5|NA|12|TRBV3-1
ASSQAGADQPQH
>TRBJ1-5|few|12|TRBV20-1
SARTGGVEQPQH
>TRBJ2-1|NA|13|TRBV12-3/TRBV12-4
ASTKGGSGYNVQF
>TRBJ2-7|NA|13|TRBV6-5
ASSYSAGVSYEQY
>TRBJ2-5|NA|14|TRBV7-2
ASSLNPSGVSGTQY
>TRBJ1-1|NA|10|TRBV6-1
ASGDRVTEAF
>TRBJ2-1|NA|15|TRBV7-9
ASSLGRLAGSHNEQF
>TRBJ1-2|NA|12|TRBV14
ASSQATGAWGYT
>TRBJ2-6|NA|13|TRBV12-3/TRBV12-4
ASRTSGAGANVRT
>TRBJ2-7|NA|11|TRBV10-1
ASSELGGNEQY
>TRBJ1-5|few|12|TRBV20-1
SARATGSNQPQH
>TRBJ2-5|NA|11|TRBV6-1
ASSEAMLETQY
>TRBJ1-4|NA|12|TRBV5-1
ASSLTAGDEKLF